These T cell receptor beta chains were read from a single sample in a study of shared clonotypes between healthy human individuals. The repertoire was sequenced with immunoSEQ multiplex PCR; TCRdb's copy has only in-frame clones and lacks some. The sample holds about 2.4 million clones, 90% to 95% seen once. Sequencing was performed on naive CD4+ T cells from PBMCs. These receptors all come from a man between 18 and 35 years old in good health. Some clones in this sample may be carry-over from other donors' samples. The CDR3 runs from the conserved cysteine through the conserved F or W. Each record gives: CDR3 length, J gene, D gene, V gene, CDR3 protein. The D gene is left open where the match is weak.

13 | TRBJ1-5 | - | TRBV6-6 | CASSRQVDQPQHF
15 | TRBJ2-7 | TRBD2 | TRBV5-1 | CASSSGLAGDREQYF
16 | TRBJ2-7 | TRBD2 | TRBV5-4 | CASSPGGASGTYEQYF
15 | TRBJ2-1 | TRBD1 | TRBV5-1 | CASSFPAGGIYEQFF
14 | TRBJ2-7 | TRBD2 | TRBV7-2 | CASSVTSGSYEQYF
16 | TRBJ2-1 | - | TRBV5-1 | CASSLSLPLLHNEQFF
13 | TRBJ2-5 | - | TRBV5-1 | CASSPILQETQYF
15 | TRBJ2-7 | - | TRBV5-5 | CASSLSAPGLGEQYF
15 | TRBJ1-4 | TRBD1 | TRBV19 | CAIGTGDSTNEKLFF
11 | TRBJ1-5 | - | TRBV28 | CASSMVIPQHF
16 | TRBJ2-3 | TRBD2 | TRBV5-1 | CASSFGLAASADTQYF
14 | TRBJ1-4 | - | TRBV7-8 | CASSARSTNEKLFF
15 | TRBJ2-5 | - | TRBV5-1 | CASSQGTRSAETQYF
16 | TRBJ2-1 | TRBD2 | TRBV7-3 | CASSPQHSGGNNEQFF
14 | TRBJ2-7 | - | TRBV28 | CASSLVGYGYEQYF
15 | TRBJ1-3 | - | TRBV28 | CASSSTMDSGNTIYF
15 | TRBJ2-6 | - | TRBV6-5 | CASSYTASGANVLTF
13 | TRBJ2-1 | - | TRBV11-2 | CASSLGRNNEQFF
13 | TRBJ1-2 | - | TRBV30 | CAWSKGLGYGYTF
15 | TRBJ1-5 | - | TRBV7-8 | CASSLDRSPYQPQHF
13 | TRBJ2-1 | - | TRBV11-2 | CASSLDRVDEQFF
14 | TRBJ2-7 | - | TRBV2 | CASRATGTTYEQYF
15 | TRBJ2-5 | TRBD2 | TRBV5-1 | CASSLYRGGLETQYF
15 | TRBJ2-7 | - | TRBV6-5 | CASSLDLTRSYEQYF
13 | TRBJ2-7 | - | TRBV6-5 | CASSLTSSYEQYF
14 | TRBJ2-5 | - | TRBV9 | CASSVGRAQETQYF
17 | TRBJ2-7 | TRBD2 | TRBV10-3 | CAISEPRGLANTYEQYF
18 | TRBJ2-3 | TRBD2 | TRBV4-1 | CASSQDKVAGGAWNTQYF
14 | TRBJ2-5 | TRBD1 | TRBV5-6 | CASSQGTGGETQYF
13 | TRBJ2-7 | - | TRBV7-9 | CASSFQGTNEQYF
12 | TRBJ1-3 | - | TRBV6-6 | CASSAAGNTIYF
14 | TRBJ2-7 | - | TRBV10-3 | CAISEVLPTYEQYF
14 | TRBJ1-5 | - | TRBV6-5 | CASSSTWAGQPQHF
14 | TRBJ1-1 | TRBD1 | TRBV27 | CASRQSGTGGRAFF
15 | TRBJ2-6 | TRBD1 | TRBV27 | CASSTGAAGANVLTF
16 | TRBJ1-5 | - | TRBV28 | CASSFQGLYSNQPQHF
15 | TRBJ1-5 | - | TRBV6-1 | CASRIFRAGNQPQHF